A selection of T cell receptor beta chains follows, all from one sample in a study of patients and donors after allogeneic stem cell transplantation. TCRdb analysed the RT-PCR reads with MiXCR anew, one entry per CDR3 protein. The sample lists about a million distinct CDR3 sequences, under 20% occurring once. Sequenced: blood, either unsorted or a sorted T cell fraction (not recorded which). The receptors were gathered from a human donor who was either an allogeneic HSCT recipient or a stem cell or donor lymphocyte infusion donor (not recorded which). It is not recorded whose cells these are; they may come from a transplant donor. Both conserved end residues are part of each CDR3. D genes are given only for firm matches. Clone sizes are given selectively: once, few, many, or a class where the clone is expanded.

d_gene,abundance,v_gene,j_gene,CDR3aa,CDR3nt
NA,few,TRBV7-9,TRBJ2-1,CASRGWTGPDEQFF,TGTGCCAGCAGAGGATGGACCGGCCCAGATGAGCAGTTCTTC
TRBD1,many,TRBV10-3,TRBJ1-1,CAISEPRTGAKTMNTEAFF,TGTGCCATCAGTGAGCCCAGGACAGGGGCGAAAACTATGAACACTGAAGCTTTCTTT
TRBD2,NA,TRBV24-1,TRBJ2-4,CATSEEAGGGNIQYF,TGTGCCACCAGTGAGGAAGCGGGGGGGGGAAACATTCAGTACTTC
TRBD1,few,TRBV20-1,TRBJ1-6,CSAILIAGGSSPLHF,TGCAGTGCTATACTTATAGCAGGGGGCAGTTCACCCCTCCACTTT
NA,NA,TRBV5-1,TRBJ2-2,CASSLPLRNTGELFF,TGCGCCAGCAGCTTGCCACTGCGGAACACCGGGGAGCTGTTTTTT
TRBD2,few,TRBV9,TRBJ2-1,CASSVVPASGLAVYNEQFF,TGTGCCAGCAGCGTAGTTCCAGCTTCGGGACTAGCGGTCTACAATGAGCAGTTCTTC
NA,NA,TRBV20-1,TRBJ2-7,CSARVLGVYEQYF,TGCAGTGCTAGAGTTTTAGGGGTCTACGAGCAGTACTTC
NA,few,TRBV6-2/TRBV6-3,TRBJ2-2,CASFLSALPSNTGELFF,TGTGCCAGCTTCCTTTCGGCGCTACCTTCGAACACCGGGGAGCTGTTTTTT
NA,NA,TRBV11-2,TRBJ1-2,CASSHDELGPGYTF,TGTGCCAGCAGTCATGATGAATTGGGACCTGGCTACACCTTC
NA,NA,TRBV7-9,TRBJ2-1,CASSPFGLSYNEQFF,TGTGCCAGCAGCCCCTTCGGGCTGTCCTACAATGAGCAGTTCTTC
NA,NA,TRBV7-8,TRBJ2-7,CASSLTDEYYEQYF,TGTGCCAGCAGCTTGACAGACGAATACTACGAGCAGTACTTC
NA,NA,TRBV6-1,TRBJ1-2,CASSERTARTF,TGTGCCAGCAGTGAACGGACAGCCAGGACCTTC
NA,few,TRBV2,TRBJ2-2,CASSEVRKSTGELFF,TGTGCCAGCAGTGAAGTAAGGAAATCCACCGGGGAGCTGTTTTTT
NA,NA,TRBV6-5,TRBJ2-2,CASSYSGQANTGELFF,TGTGCCAGCAGTTACTCTGGACAAGCGAACACCGGGGAGCTGTTTTTT
NA,NA,TRBV4-2,TRBJ2-4,CASSDNFNIQYF,TGTGCCAGCAGCGATAACTTTAACATTCAGTACTTC
NA,NA,TRBV19,TRBJ2-2,CASSGDDRAGELFF,TGTGCCAGTAGTGGCGACGACCGGGCAGGGGAGCTGTTTTTT
NA,few,TRBV5-1,TRBJ1-1,CASSLSQGRATEAFF,TGCGCCAGCAGCTTGAGTCAGGGAAGAGCCACTGAAGCTTTCTTT
TRBD1,few,TRBV29-1,TRBJ2-6,CSVGTGGANVLTF,TGCAGCGTTGGGACAGGGGGAGCCAACGTCCTGACTTTC
TRBD2,many,TRBV12-3/TRBV12-4,TRBJ2-1,CASSTQGLAARYNEQFF,TGTGCCAGCAGTACTCAGGGACTAGCGGCACGCTACAATGAGCAGTTCTTC
TRBD2,few,TRBV27,TRBJ2-1,CASSFLLAGGNNEQFF,TGTGCCAGCAGTTTCCTACTAGCGGGGGGTAACAATGAGCAGTTCTTC
TRBD2,few,TRBV6-5,TRBJ2-1,CASSYLRLAGNNEQFF,TGTGCCAGCAGTTACCTGCGGCTAGCGGGCAACAATGAGCAGTTCTTC
TRBD2,NA,TRBV4-2,TRBJ2-7,CASSQGPAGGHEQYF,TGTGCCAGCAGCCAAGGTCCAGCGGGAGGCCACGAGCAGTACTTC
NA,NA,TRBV6-2/TRBV6-3,TRBJ1-2,CASSSRMDDYGYTF,TGTGCCAGCAGCTCCCGTATGGATGACTATGGCTACACCTTC
NA,NA,TRBV6-9,TRBJ2-7,CASSFWYSYEQYF,TGTGCCAGCAGTTTCTGGTACTCCTACGAGCAGTACTTC
TRBD1,few,TRBV12-3/TRBV12-4,TRBJ1-3,CASSLRGQGTIYF,TGTGCCAGCAGTTTAAGAGGACAGGGTACCATATATTTT
NA,few,TRBV6-5,TRBJ1-1,CASQELGTEAFF,TGTGCCAGTCAGGAATTAGGCACTGAAGCTTTCTTT
NA,few,TRBV20-1,TRBJ2-3,CSAKKSQGNTDTQYF,TGCAGTGCTAAAAAATCACAGGGTAACACAGATACGCAGTATTTT
TRBD1,few,TRBV25-1,TRBJ2-7,CASSNRGESSYEQYF,TGTGCCAGCAGCAACAGGGGGGAAAGCTCCTACGAGCAGTACTTC
NA,few,TRBV4-3,TRBJ1-2,CASSQSGELPDYGYTF,TGCGCCAGCAGCCAATCTGGGGAGTTACCAGACTATGGCTACACCTTC
TRBD1,NA,TRBV4-2,TRBJ2-3,CASSQDPRSGQGKSDTQYF,TGTGCCAGCAGCCAAGATCCAAGATCCGGACAGGGAAAGTCAGATACGCAGTATTTT
TRBD1,few,TRBV6-1,TRBJ2-7,CASSRQGVDEQYF,TGTGCCAGCAGTAGACAGGGGGTCGACGAGCAGTACTTC
NA,NA,TRBV5-4,TRBJ2-1,CASSLTGKNEQFF,TGTGCCAGCAGCTTGACCGGGAAGAATGAGCAGTTCTTC
NA,NA,TRBV10-3,TRBJ2-3,CAISGREGLSTDTQYF,TGTGCCATCAGTGGAAGAGAGGGACTTAGCACAGATACGCAGTATTTT
NA,few,TRBV6-1,TRBJ2-1,CASRNGQGREQFF,TGTGCCAGCAGAAACGGGCAGGGGCGTGAGCAGTTCTTC
NA,many,TRBV20-1,TRBJ2-7,CSASPDYEQYF,TGCAGTGCTAGCCCGGACTACGAGCAGTACTTC
NA,few,TRBV27,TRBJ1-2,CASSFERYGYTF,TGTGCCAGCAGTTTTGAACGGTATGGCTACACCTTC
NA,few,TRBV5-1,TRBJ2-7,CASSLSTGSQKNEQYF,TGCGCCAGCAGCTTGTCCACAGGGTCTCAGAAAAACGAGCAGTACTTC
NA,few,TRBV15,TRBJ1-6,CATSVVLGSPLHF,TGTGCCACCAGCGTCGTCCTGGGGTCACCCCTCCACTTT
NA,few,TRBV20-1,TRBJ2-1,CSASYGVARPYNEQFF,TGCAGTGCTAGTTACGGGGTAGCGCGGCCCTACAATGAGCAGTTCTTC
NA,few,TRBV2,TRBJ2-5,CASSETGVQETQYF,TGTGCCAGCAGTGAGACCGGGGTTCAAGAGACCCAGTACTTC
NA,NA,TRBV2,TRBJ1-2,CARRGDPTYGYTF,TGTGCCAGAAGAGGGGACCCGACCTATGGCTACACCTTC